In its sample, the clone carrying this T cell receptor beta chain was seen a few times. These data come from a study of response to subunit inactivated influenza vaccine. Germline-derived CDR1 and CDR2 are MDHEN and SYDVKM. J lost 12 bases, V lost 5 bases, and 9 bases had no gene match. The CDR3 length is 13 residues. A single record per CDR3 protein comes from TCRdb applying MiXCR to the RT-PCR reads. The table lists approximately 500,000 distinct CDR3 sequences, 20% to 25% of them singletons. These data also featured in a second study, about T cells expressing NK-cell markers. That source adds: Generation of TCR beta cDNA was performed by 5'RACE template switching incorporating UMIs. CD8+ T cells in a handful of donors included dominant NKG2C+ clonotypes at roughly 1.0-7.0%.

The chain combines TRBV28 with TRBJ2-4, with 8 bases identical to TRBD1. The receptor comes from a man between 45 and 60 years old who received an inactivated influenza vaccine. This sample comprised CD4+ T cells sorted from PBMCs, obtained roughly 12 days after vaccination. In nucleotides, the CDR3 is TGTGCCAGCAGTCCAGATCCAGGGGGCGGTCAGTACTTC. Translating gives CASSPDPGGGQYF.